A single sample is the source of the 21 T cell receptor beta chains below, sequenced in a study of T-cell reconstitution after alpha-beta-depleted transplantation in children. Study-level findings and limits: Among T cells one year after transplant, newly produced cells accounted for most counts and diversity.

Their antigen targets remain unknown. Using unique molecular identifiers, the investigators prepared the TCRbeta library. TCRdb passed the PCR reads through MiXCR, listing each CDR3 protein once. The sample shows approximately 300,000 distinct CDR3 sequences, about 7.3% of them seen only once. The material sequenced was peripheral blood, taken 360 days after TCRalphabeta/CD19-depleted stem cell transplant. These receptors came from a female patient aged 2-9 years who had a stem cell transplant for Fanconi anemia, so the T cells may come from the graft donor.

The V call is TRBV27, the J call TRBJ2-2; 8 bases map to TRBD1. Germline V gene data show CDR1 as MNHEY and CDR2 as SMNVEV (reference sequence). The V and J ends lost 3 bases and 5 bases, in that order; junction bases with no gene match: 11. The CDR3 is 17 residues long. CDR3 in amino acids: CASSFWGDRSVTGELFF. The CDR3 DNA is TGTGCCAGCAGTTTTTGGGGGGACAGGTCGGTGACCGGGGAGCTGTTTTTT.

This clonotype was observed a few times. The chain carries TRBV20-1 and TRBJ2-1; TRBD2 matches at 12 bases. In germline, CDR1 is DFQATT, CDR2 SNEGSKA (reference sequence). With V trimmed by 6 bases and J by 2 bases, 8 bases remained unmatched. The CDR3 is 16 amino acids. The CDR3, as DNA: TGCAGTGCCGCTGAACGGACTAGCGGGGCCTACAATGAGCAGTTCTTC. Translation gives CSAAERTSGAYNEQFF.

This clonotype was seen a handful of times. The chain links TRBV3-1 to TRBJ2-5; D is perhaps TRBD2 (5 bases). V lost 1 base and J lost 5, with 14 bases in between. Germline loops: CDR1 LGHDT, CDR2 YNNKEL (reference sequence). The CDR3 loop spans 15 amino acids. CDR3: CASSQGPVRGETQYF. As DNA, the CDR3 is TGTGCCAGCAGCCAAGGGCCCGTTAGAGGGGAGACCCAGTACTTC.

The chain links TRBV7-9 to TRBJ1-5; D is uncertain. Trimming took 0 bases from V and 5 from J, leaving 17 bases between them. The length of the CDR3 is 17 residues. In germline, CDR1 is SEHNR, CDR2 FQNEAQ (reference sequence). CDR3 amino acids: CASSLAPSPLLDQPQHF. In nucleotides, the CDR3 is TGTGCCAGCAGCTTAGCCCCCTCACCCCTTTTGGATCAGCCCCAGCATTTT. Complete variable domain (other parts from reference TRBV7-9 and TRBJ1-5): DTGVSQNPRHKITKRGQNVTFRCDPISEHNRLYWYRQTLGQGPEFLTYFQNEAQLEKSRLLSDRFSAERPKGSFSTLEIQRTEQGDSAMYLCASSLAPSPLLDQPQHFGDGTRLSIL.

This clonotype was counted at least ten times. The gene calls are TRBV5-5 and TRBJ2-3, with a weak D call TRBD2 (6 bases). V was clipped by 6 bases and J by 0 bases, with 11 bases between them. CDR1 and CDR2 (germline): SGHKS, YYEKEE (reference sequence). The CDR3 is 14 residues long. The CDR3 spells CASTTRSSTDTQYF. In nucleotides, the CDR3 is TGTGCCAGCACGACTAGATCTAGCACAGATACGCAGTATTTT.

This clonotype was seen at least ten times. The chain has TRBV5-1 and TRBJ1-1; D gene unclear. Germline V gene data show CDR1 as SGHRS and CDR2 as YFSETQ. With 1 base removed from V and 6 bases from J, the gap between germline ends came to 19 bases. This CDR3 is built from 16 residues. The CDR3 is CASSLNEVGIGPEAFF. CDR3 nucleotides: TGCGCCAGCAGCTTGAATGAGGTGGGGATTGGGCCTGAAGCTTTCTTT.

The rearrangement joins TRBV5-1 to TRBJ1-1; tentative D call: TRBD1 (5 bases). This CDR3 region has 15 residues. CDR1 SGHRS and CDR2 YFSETQ come from the germline V gene. The ends were cut back, 3 bases at V and 2 bases at J, with 14 bases in the middle. For the CDR3, the DNA is TGCGCCAGCAGCTGCCCCGACAGATCCAACACTGAAGCTTTCTTT. It yields the protein CASSCPDRSNTEAFF.

Many counts were recorded for this clonotype. The chain couples TRBV29-1 to TRBJ2-5; the match to TRBD1 covers 8 bases. J lost 1 base, V lost 7 bases, and 14 bases had no gene match. CDR1 and CDR2 from the germline V gene are SQVTM and ANQGSEA. The CDR3 extends over 16 amino acids. The chain's CDR3 is CSGVVFPDRAQETQYF. CDR3 nucleotides: TGCAGCGGGGTTGTTTTTCCGGACAGGGCCCAAGAGACCCAGTACTTC.

This sequence joins TRBV5-6 and TRBJ1-1, with no clear D. In germline, CDR1 is SGHDT, CDR2 YYEEEE. The ends were cut back, 1 base at V and 7 bases at J, with 14 bases in the middle. The CDR3 covers 14 residues. CDR3 sequence reads: CASSLRAGGDEAFF. The CDR3 nucleotides are TGTGCCAGCAGCTTGCGGGCAGGCGGAGATGAAGCTTTCTTT.

This clonotype was recorded at least ten times. This sequence joins TRBV7-2 and TRBJ2-2, with 8 nucleotides matching TRBD1. The germline gives CDR1 SGHTA, CDR2 FQGNSA. The ends lost 5 bases at V and 6 bases at J; junction bases unmatched: 5. The CDR3 extends over 14 amino acids. CDR3 sequence (DNA): TGTGCCAGCAGCCAGGACAGGGTCCCCGGGGAGCTGTTTTTT. This encodes CASSQDRVPGELFF.

At least ten counts were recorded for this clonotype. The chain couples TRBV4-2 to TRBJ2-1; perhaps TRBD2 as D (6 bases). This CDR3 is built from 14 residues. The V gene's germline CDR1 is LGHNA and CDR2 YNFKEQ. V shed 1 base and J shed 10 bases, with 14 bases lying between them. This CDR3 is CASSQGPTLAEQFF. The CDR3 DNA reads TGTGCCAGCAGCCAAGGTCCGACACTAGCAGAGCAGTTCTTC.

This clonotype was seen at least ten times. It may be a read error: a sequence one base away is much more abundant. The chain is built from TRBV28 and TRBJ2-7; D uncertain. There are 11 residues in the CDR3. The V gene lost 6 bases and the J gene lost 3 bases, with 6 bases spanning the gap. The germline CDR1 and CDR2 sequences are MDHEN and SYDVKM. CDR3 region: CASSIDYEQYF. In nucleotides, the CDR3 is TGTGCCAGCAGCATAGACTACGAGCAGTACTTC.

The CDR3 loop reads CASSLRDTGGETQYF. CDR3 bases: TGTGCCAGCAGTTTAAGAGATACAGGTGGGGAGACCCAGTACTTC. This chain connects TRBV28 to TRBJ2-5, with a tentative D call TRBD1 (5 bases). V was pared by 2 bases and J by 5 bases, with 15 bases between. Germline values: CDR1 MDHEN, CDR2 SYDVKM. This CDR3 has 15 residues.

The table lists this clonotype with many counts. The chain uses TRBV4-3 and TRBJ2-1; 8 bases are a match to TRBD1. CDR1 is LGHNA and CDR2 is YSLEER in the germline V gene. Unmatched junction bases numbered 10, after V lost 0 bases and J lost 6 bases. This CDR3 is 17 amino acids long. The CDR3 region has the DNA TGCGCCAGCAGCCAAGAAGCCCCCTTACAGGGGGTCAATGAGCAGTTCTTC. Protein sequence: CASSQEAPLQGVNEQFF.

There are many counts of this clonotype. V usage is TRBV25-1 and J usage is TRBJ2-7; 10 bases are a match to TRBD1. The V gene end was trimmed by 0 bases and the J gene end by 6 bases; junction bases not matched to a gene: 5. This CDR3 spans 15 amino acids. Germline V lookup: CDR1 MGHDK, CDR2 SYGVNS. CDR3 DNA: TGTGCCAGCAGTGAATATGGGACAGGGGAGGCCGAGCAGTACTTC. The encoded protein is CASSEYGTGEAEQYF.

This clonotype was seen ten or more times. This chain connects TRBV4-3 to TRBJ2-2; D unresolved. V was trimmed by 3 bases and J by 6 bases, leaving 14 bases between them. CDR3 length: 15 amino acids. CDR1 is LGHNA and CDR2 is YSLEER in the germline V gene. CDR3 residues: CASSQAWLSPGELFF. The CDR3, as DNA: TGCGCCAGCAGCCAGGCATGGTTGTCGCCCGGGGAGCTGTTTTTT.

The V and J genes are TRBV10-2 and TRBJ2-3; D tentatively reads TRBD1 or TRBD2 (5 bases each). Germline V gene lookup returns CDR1 WSHSY and CDR2 SAAADI. Trimming took 10 bases from V and 6 from J, leaving 14 bases between them. There are 12 residues in the CDR3. The chain's CDR3 is CATLGWDDTQYF. The CDR3, as DNA: TGCGCCACCTTGGGCTGGGACGATACGCAGTATTTT.

This clonotype was detected ten times or more. The chain links TRBV10-3 to TRBJ2-7, with TRBD1 identical over 11 bases. The CDR3 extends over 15 amino acids. The J segment lost 3 bases and the V segment lost 1 base, leaving 2 bases of the junction unmatched. CDR1 and CDR2 (germline): ENHRY, SYGVKD. As DNA, the CDR3 is TGTGCCATCAGTGAGTTAGGGACAGGGGGCTACGAGCAGTACTTC. Protein: CAISELGTGGYEQYF.

This clonotype showed up many times. The J gene is TRBJ2-5, the V gene TRBV7-9; D is unclear. Germline assignment: CDR1 SEHNR and CDR2 FQNEAQ (reference sequence). The CDR3 spans 15 residues. Trimming took 1 base from V and 5 from J, leaving 14 bases between them. The CDR3 region is CASSLEGLRAETQYF. CDR3 coding DNA: TGTGCCAGCAGCTTAGAAGGATTAAGGGCGGAGACCCAGTACTTC.

This clonotype was recorded once. V is TRBV3-1 and J is TRBJ1-6, with D possibly being TRBD1 (6 bases). CDR3 length equals 14 residues. V lost 2 bases and J lost 7, with 9 bases in between. Germline-derived CDR1 and CDR2 are LGHDT and YNNKEL (reference sequence). CDR3 sequence reads: CASSQQGSNSPLHF. For the CDR3, the DNA is TGTGCCAGCAGCCAACAGGGGTCAAATTCACCCCTCCACTTT.

This chain joins TRBV7-2 and TRBJ2-7; no clear D gene. V lost 5 bases and J lost 6, with 11 bases in between. The CDR3 consists of 12 residues. Germline CDR1 and CDR2: SGHTA and FQGNSA. The CDR3 nucleotides read TGTGCCAGCAGCCCCCATGTAACCGAGCAGTACTTC. It translates to CASSPHVTEQYF. Full variable domain (missing parts from reference TRBV7-2 and TRBJ2-7): GAGVSQSPSNKVTEKGKDVELRCDPISGHTALYWYRQSLGQGLEFLIYFQGNSAPDKSGLPSDRFSAERTGGSVSTLTIQRTQQEDSAVYLCASSPHVTEQYFGPGTRLTVT.